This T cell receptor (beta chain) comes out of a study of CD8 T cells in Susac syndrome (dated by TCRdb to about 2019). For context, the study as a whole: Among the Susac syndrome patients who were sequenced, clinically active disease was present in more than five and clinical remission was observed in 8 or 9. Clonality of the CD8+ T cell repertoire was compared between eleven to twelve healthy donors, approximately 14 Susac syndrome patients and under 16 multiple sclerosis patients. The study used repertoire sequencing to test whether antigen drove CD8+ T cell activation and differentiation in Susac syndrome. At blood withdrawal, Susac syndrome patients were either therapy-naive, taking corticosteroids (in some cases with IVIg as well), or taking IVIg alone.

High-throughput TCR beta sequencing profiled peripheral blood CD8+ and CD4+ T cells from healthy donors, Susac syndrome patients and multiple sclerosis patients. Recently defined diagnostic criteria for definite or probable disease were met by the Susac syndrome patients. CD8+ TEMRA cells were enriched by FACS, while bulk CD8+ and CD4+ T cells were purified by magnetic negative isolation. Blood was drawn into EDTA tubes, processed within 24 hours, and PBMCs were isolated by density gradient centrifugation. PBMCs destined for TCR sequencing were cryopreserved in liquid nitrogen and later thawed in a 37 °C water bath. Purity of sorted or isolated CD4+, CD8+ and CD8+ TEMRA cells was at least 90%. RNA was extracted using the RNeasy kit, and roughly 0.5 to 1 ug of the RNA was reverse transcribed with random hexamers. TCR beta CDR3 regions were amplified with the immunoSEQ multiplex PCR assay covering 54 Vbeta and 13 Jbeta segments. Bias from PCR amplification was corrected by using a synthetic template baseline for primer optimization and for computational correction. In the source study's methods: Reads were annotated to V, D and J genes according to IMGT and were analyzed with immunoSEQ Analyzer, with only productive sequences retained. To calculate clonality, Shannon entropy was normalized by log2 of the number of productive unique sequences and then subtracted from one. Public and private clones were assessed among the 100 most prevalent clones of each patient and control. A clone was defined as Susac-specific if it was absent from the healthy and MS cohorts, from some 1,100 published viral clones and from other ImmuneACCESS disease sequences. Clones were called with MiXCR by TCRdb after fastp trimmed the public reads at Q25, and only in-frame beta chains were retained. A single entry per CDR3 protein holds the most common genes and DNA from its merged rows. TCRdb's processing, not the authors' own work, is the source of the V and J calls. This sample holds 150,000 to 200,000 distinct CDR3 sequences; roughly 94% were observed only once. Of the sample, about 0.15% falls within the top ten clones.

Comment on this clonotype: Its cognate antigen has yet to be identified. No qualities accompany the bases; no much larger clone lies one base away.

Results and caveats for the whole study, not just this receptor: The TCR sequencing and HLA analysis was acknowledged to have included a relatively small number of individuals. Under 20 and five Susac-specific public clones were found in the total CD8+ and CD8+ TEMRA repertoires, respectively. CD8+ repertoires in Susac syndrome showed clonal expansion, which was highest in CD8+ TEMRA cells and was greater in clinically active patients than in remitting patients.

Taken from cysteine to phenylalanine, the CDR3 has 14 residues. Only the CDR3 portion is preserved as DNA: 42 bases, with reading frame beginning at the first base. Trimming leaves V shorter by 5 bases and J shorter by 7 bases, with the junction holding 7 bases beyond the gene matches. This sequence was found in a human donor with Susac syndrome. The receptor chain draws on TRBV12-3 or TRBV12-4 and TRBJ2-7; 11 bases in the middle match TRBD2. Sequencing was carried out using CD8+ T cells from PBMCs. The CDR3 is CASSRLAGLREQYF. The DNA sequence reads TGTGCCAGCAGTCGACTAGCGGGGCTTCGGGAGCAGTACTTC.